This note documents a single T cell receptor beta chain sequence. The data are from a study of blood T cell repertoires in COVID-19. The germline V and J ends were trimmed by 4 bases and 4 bases, with 16 bases remaining between them. The CDR3 totals 15 residues. Looked up from germline, CDR1 is SGHNT and CDR2 is YYREEE (reference sequence). The protocol was immunoSEQ multiplex PCR, while the TCRdb copy is restricted to in-frame clones and leaves out a portion. Altogether about 89,000 clones are present, roughly 80% being singletons, with the ten largest covering around 10%. Sequenced input: peripheral blood. The chain uses TRBV5-4 and TRBJ2-3, with D possibly matching TRBD1 (8 bases). This receptor was obtained from a woman aged 80 or over with acute or convalescent COVID-19. CDR3 sequence (DNA): TGTGCCAGCAGCCTACAGGGGGGGTTATCAGATACGCAGTATTTT. This codes for CASSLQGGLSDTQYF.